A selection of T cell receptor beta chains follows, all from one sample in a study of shared T cell receptors in the human thymus. Assay used: immunoSEQ multiplex PCR; TCRdb lists only in-frame clones, some missing. The data contain 650,000 to 950,000 clones, roughly 85% of them seen just once; the ten biggest clones take up 0.0095% to 0.013%. This same sample was also taken into another study, of human thymus T cells.

Material: thymocytes. The receptors originated from a girl in the first two years of life with a congenital heart defect. Both conserved end residues are part of each CDR3. The D gene is left open where the match is weak. The size of a clone is reported for some rows only, either as once, few or many, or as a class for expanded clones.

TRBD1,TRBV15,.,TRBJ2-3,TGTGCCACCAGCAAAAACACGGGACAGGAGAGCACAGATACGCAGTATTTT,CATSKNTGQESTDTQYF
TRBD1,TRBV12-5,.,TRBJ1-2,TGTGCTAGTGGCTTGGACAGGGGGCGGAGTAAGTTCGGCTACACCTTC,CASGLDRGRSKFGYTF
.,TRBV11-2,.,TRBJ1-4,TGTGCCAGCAGCTTAAAGGGGTGGGGGACAAATGAAAAACTGTTTTTT,CASSLKGWGTNEKLFF
.,TRBV6-5,.,TRBJ1-1,TGTGCCAGCAGTTACTCGATAGCCTTGACCCAGTTAGAAGCTTTCTTT,CASSYSIALTQLEAFF
TRBD1,TRBV4-3,.,TRBJ1-4,TGCGCCAGCAGCCAAGTAACCCAGGGGGCGATTGGTGAAAAACTGTTTTTT,CASSQVTQGAIGEKLFF
.,TRBV28,.,TRBJ1-3,TGTGCCAGCAGTTCTTATAGAACAGGGAGCTCTGGAAACACCATATATTTT,CASSSYRTGSSGNTIYF
.,TRBV27,.,TRBJ2-7,TGTGCCAGCAGTCCTCCGGACTCTAACGAGCAGTACTTC,CASSPPDSNEQYF
.,TRBV5-5,.,TRBJ1-4,TGTGCCAGCAGCTTGGGCGTCAGGGTCCCTAATGAAAAACTGTTTTTT,CASSLGVRVPNEKLFF
TRBD1,TRBV6-4,once,TRBJ2-1,TGTGCCAGCAGTGAGGAAAGGGGGCATGAGCAGTTCTTC,CASSEERGHEQFF
TRBD2,TRBV7-2,.,TRBJ2-3,TGTGCCAGCAGCCTCGAGAGCGGGGGGGAAAATACGCAGTATTTT,CASSLESGGENTQYF
.,TRBV10-3,.,TRBJ1-3,TGTGCCATCAGTGAGTCTGGGCCCAACTCTGGAAACACCATATATTTT,CAISESGPNSGNTIYF
TRBD1,TRBV2,.,TRBJ2-5,TGTGCCAGCACCCAAAGGGACAGAAAAGAGACCCAGTACTTC,CASTQRDRKETQYF
.,TRBV5-1,.,TRBJ2-2,TGCGCCAGCAGCTATGGCTGGTCCGGGGAGCTGTTTTTT,CASSYGWSGELFF